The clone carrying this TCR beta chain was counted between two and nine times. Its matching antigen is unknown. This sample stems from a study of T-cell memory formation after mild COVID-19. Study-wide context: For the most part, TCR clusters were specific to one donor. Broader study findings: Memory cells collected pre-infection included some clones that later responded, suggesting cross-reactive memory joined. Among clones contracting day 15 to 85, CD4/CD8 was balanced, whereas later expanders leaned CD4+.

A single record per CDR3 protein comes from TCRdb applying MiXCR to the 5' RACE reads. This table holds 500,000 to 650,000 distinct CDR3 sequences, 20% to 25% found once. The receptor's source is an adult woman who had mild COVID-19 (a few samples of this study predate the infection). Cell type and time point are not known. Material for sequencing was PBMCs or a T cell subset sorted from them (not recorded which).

The CDR3 DNA reads TGTGCCAGCCGACTGGAGGGGAACACCGGGGAGCTGTTTTTT. It is translated as CASRLEGNTGELFF. The rearrangement links TRBV7-8 to TRBJ2-2; weak D call: TRBD2 (6 bases). Trimming stripped 8 bases from V and 1 base from J, with 11 bases between. The CDR3 spans 14 residues. Germline V gene sequence: CDR1 SGHVS, CDR2 FQNEAQ.